This T cell receptor beta chain was sequenced during a study of blood T cell repertoires in COVID-19. Whole-study context: Whether acute or convalescent, the COVID-19 samples came from the United States, Italy and Spain. Sources were T cells, B-cell-depleted T cells, or PBMCs; the material itself was cDNA or gDNA.

V lost 6 bases and J lost 5; bases outside the gene matches: 6. This CDR3 region has 14 residues. The V gene's germline CDR1 is MNHEY and CDR2 SVGAGI. How the authors handled the data: Amplified reference gene primers provided the basis for estimating nucleated cell counts. The method was immunoSEQ multiplex PCR; TCRdb's version includes in-frame clones alone and lacks a portion of them. The D gene and trimming were derived from the DNA, and the V and J assignments and clone size from that table. Of about 81,000 clones in the sample, almost 85% were seen once. The specimen sequenced was peripheral blood. The chain employs TRBV6-5 and TRBJ2-2; 7 positions agree with TRBD2. The TCR was taken from a human donor in a cohort sampled during active COVID-19. CDR3 region: CASRRLAGTGELFF. In DNA form, the CDR3 reads TGTGCCAGCAGAAGACTAGCTGGTACCGGGGAGCTGTTTTTT.